Described below is a single T cell receptor beta chain sequence and its context. This record belongs to a study of blood T cell repertoires in COVID-19. About the study: There were acute and convalescent COVID-19 samples, and they came from the United States, Italy and Spain. PBMCs, B-cell-depleted T cells, or T cells provided the cDNA or gDNA that made up the material.

Authors' processing steps: Reference gene primer amplification yielded estimated nucleated cell counts. Here immunoSEQ multiplex PCR was the method, and the copy in TCRdb shows in-frame clones only, minus some. The V and J calls and the clone size are those of that table, but D and trimming were determined from the DNA. This table holds over 200,000 clones, almost 90% found once. Germline-derived CDR1 and CDR2 are LNHDA and SQIVND (reference sequence). This CDR3 region has 11 residues. V was clipped by 5 bases and J by 4 bases, with 2 bases between them. The chain has TRBV19 and TRBJ1-4, with unresolved D. Material: peripheral blood. This receptor was identified in an older woman with acute or convalescent COVID-19. In DNA form, the CDR3 reads TGTGCCAGTAGTTATAATGAAAAACTGTTTTTT. Amino acids: CASSYNEKLFF.